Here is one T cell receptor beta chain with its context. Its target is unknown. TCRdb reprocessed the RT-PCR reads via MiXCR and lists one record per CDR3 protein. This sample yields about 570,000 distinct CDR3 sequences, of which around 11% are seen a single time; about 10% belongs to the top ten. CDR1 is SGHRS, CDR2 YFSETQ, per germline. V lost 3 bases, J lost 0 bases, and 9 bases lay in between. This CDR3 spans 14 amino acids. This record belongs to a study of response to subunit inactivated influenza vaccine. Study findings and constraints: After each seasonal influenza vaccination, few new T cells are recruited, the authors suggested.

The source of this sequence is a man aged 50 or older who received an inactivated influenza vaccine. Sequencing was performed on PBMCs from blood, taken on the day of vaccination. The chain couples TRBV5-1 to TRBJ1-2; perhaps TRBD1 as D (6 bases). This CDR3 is CASSWDTANYGYTF. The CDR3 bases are TGCGCCAGCAGCTGGGACACAGCTAACTATGGCTACACCTTC.